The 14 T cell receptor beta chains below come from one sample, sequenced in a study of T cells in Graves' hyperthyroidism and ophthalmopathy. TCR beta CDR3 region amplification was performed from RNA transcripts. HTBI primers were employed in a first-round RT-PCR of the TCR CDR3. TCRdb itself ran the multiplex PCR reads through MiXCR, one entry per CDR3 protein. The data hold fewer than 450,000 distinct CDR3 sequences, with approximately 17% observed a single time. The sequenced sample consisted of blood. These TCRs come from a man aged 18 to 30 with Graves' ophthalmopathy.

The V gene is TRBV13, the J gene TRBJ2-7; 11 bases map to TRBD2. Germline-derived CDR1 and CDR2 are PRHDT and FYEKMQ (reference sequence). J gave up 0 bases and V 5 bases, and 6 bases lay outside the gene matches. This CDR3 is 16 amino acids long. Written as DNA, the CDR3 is TGTGCCAGCAGCCGACCAACTAGCGGGGGCTCCTACGAGCAGTACTTC. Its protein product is CASSRPTSGGSYEQYF.

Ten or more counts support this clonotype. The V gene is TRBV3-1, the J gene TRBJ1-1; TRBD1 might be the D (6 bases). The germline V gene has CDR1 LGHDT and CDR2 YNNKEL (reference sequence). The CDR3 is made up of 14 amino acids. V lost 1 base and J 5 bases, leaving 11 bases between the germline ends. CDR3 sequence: CASSQGTVGTEAFF. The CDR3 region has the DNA TGTGCCAGCAGCCAAGGGACAGTGGGGACTGAAGCTTTCTTT. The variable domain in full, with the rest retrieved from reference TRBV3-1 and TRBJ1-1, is DTAVSQTPKYLVTQMGNDKSIKCEQNLGHDTMYWYKQDSKKFLKIMFSYNNKELIINETVPNRFSPKSPDKAHLNLHINSLELGDSAVYFCASSQGTVGTEAFFGQGTRLTVV.

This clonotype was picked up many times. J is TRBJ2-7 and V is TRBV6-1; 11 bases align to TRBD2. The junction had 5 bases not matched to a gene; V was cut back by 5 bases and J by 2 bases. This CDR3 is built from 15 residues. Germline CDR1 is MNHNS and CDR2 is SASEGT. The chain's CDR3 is CASSRLAGTTYEQYF. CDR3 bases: TGTGCCAGCAGTCGACTAGCGGGGACAACCTACGAGCAGTACTTC.

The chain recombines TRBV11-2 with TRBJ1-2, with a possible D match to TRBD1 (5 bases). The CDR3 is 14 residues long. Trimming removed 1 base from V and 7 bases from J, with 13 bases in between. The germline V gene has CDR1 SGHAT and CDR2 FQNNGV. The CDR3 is CASSLVTGAGGYTF. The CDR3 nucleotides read TGTGCCAGCAGCTTAGTAACCGGGGCGGGTGGCTACACCTTC.

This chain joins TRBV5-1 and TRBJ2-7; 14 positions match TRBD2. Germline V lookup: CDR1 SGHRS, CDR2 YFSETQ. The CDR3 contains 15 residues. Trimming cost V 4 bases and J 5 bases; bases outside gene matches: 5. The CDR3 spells CASSPGLAGADEQYF. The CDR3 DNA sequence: TGCGCCAGCAGCCCGGGACTAGCGGGGGCCGACGAGCAGTACTTC.

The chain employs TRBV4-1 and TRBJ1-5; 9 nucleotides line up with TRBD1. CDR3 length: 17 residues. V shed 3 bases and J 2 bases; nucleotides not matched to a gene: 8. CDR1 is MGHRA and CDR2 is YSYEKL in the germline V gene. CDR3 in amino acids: CASSHVRDRVGNQPQHF. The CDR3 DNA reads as TGCGCCAGCAGCCACGTCCGGGACAGGGTTGGCAATCAGCCCCAGCATTTT.

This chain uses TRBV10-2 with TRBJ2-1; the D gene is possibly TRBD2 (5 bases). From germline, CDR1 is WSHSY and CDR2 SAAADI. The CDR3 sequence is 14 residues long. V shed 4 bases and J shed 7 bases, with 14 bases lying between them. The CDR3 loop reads CASSVLAGQNEQFF. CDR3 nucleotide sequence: TGCGCCAGCAGTGTCCTTGCGGGCCAGAATGAGCAGTTCTTC.

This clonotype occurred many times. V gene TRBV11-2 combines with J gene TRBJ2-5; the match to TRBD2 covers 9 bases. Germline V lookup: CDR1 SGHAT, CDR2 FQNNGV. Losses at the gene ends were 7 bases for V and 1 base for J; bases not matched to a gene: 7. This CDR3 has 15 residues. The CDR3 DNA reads TGTGCCAGCAACCTCCTAGCGGGGTCCCAAGAGACCCAGTACTTC. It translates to CASNLLAGSQETQYF.

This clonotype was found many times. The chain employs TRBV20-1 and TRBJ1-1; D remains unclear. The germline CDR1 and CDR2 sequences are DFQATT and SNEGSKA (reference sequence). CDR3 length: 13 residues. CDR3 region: CRPLAGLNTEAFF. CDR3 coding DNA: TGCAGGCCTTTGGCCGGACTGAACACTGAAGCTTTCTTT.

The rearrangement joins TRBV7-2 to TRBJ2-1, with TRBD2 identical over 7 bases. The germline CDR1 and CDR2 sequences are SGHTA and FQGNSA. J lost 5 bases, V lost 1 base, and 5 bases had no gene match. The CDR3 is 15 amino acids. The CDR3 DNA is TGTGCCAGCAGCTTAGGTCTAGCGGCCAACAATGAGCAGTTCTTC. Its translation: CASSLGLAANNEQFF.

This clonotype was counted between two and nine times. CDR3 DNA: TGTGCCACCAGTGATTCTACTTTCGGGTTCGGCAATCAGCCCCAGCATTTT. This translates into CATSDSTFGFGNQPQHF. This chain uses TRBV24-1 with TRBJ1-5; unclear D gene. CDR3 size: 17 residues. Germline V CDR1 and CDR2: KGHDR, SFDVKD. V was trimmed by 2 bases and J by 2 bases, leaving 15 bases between them.

The CDR3 here is CASSLDYPSGNTIYF. CDR3 bases: TGCGCCAGCAGCTTGGATTACCCCTCTGGAAACACCATATATTTT. J is TRBJ1-3 and V is TRBV5-1; D is undetermined. Germline loops: CDR1 SGHRS, CDR2 YFSETQ. The CDR3 totals 15 residues. Trimming shortened V by 0 bases and J by 0 bases, and 7 bases separated the two germline ends.

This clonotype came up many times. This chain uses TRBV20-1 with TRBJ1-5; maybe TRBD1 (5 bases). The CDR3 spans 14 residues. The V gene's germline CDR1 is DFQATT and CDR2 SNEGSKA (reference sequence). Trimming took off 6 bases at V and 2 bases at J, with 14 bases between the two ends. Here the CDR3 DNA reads TGCAGTGCCCGTGGGGGGTGGGGCAATCAGCCCCAGCATTTT. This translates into CSARGGWGNQPQHF.

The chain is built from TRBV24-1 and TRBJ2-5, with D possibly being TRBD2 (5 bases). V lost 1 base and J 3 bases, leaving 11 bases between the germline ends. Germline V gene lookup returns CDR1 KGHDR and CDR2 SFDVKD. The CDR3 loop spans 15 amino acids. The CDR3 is CATSDFGRGEETQYF. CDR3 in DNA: TGTGCCACCAGTGATTTCGGCCGGGGAGAAGAGACCCAGTACTTC.